These 20 T cell receptor beta chains were sequenced from one sample in a study of T cells after yellow fever vaccination. TCRdb re-analysed the 5' RACE reads in MiXCR, keeping a single row per CDR3 protein. The data contain about 180,000 distinct CDR3 sequences, approximately 6.2% of them singletons. This specimen consisted of CD4+ T cells sorted from PBMCs, obtained on the day of the first yellow fever vaccination. The receptor set was obtained from a man aged 18 to 30 who received the YFV17D yellow fever vaccine.

This chain connects TRBV7-2 to TRBJ1-1; unclear D gene. Trimming cost V 1 base and J 0 bases, with 9 bases left between them. CDR1 is SGHTA and CDR2 is FQGNSA in the germline V gene. The CDR3 contains 15 residues. The CDR3: CASSLVAGMNTEAFF. CDR3 bases: TGTGCCAGCAGCTTAGTGGCCGGGATGAACACTGAAGCTTTCTTT.

This clonotype was counted ten times or more. The chain couples TRBV18 to TRBJ2-1; the match to TRBD2 covers 8 bases. The CDR3 length is 15 residues. Germline V lookup: CDR1 KGHSH, CDR2 LQKENI. The J segment lost 7 bases and the V segment lost 4 bases, leaving 9 bases of the junction unmatched. This CDR3 reads CASSRNGGAGNEQFF. In DNA form, the CDR3 reads TGTGCCAGCTCACGAAACGGGGGGGCAGGTAATGAGCAGTTCTTC.

This clonotype was seen ten or more times. V is TRBV20-1 and J is TRBJ2-3; D call uncertain. V dropped 0 bases and J dropped 14 bases, with 12 bases sitting between them. CDR1 and CDR2 from the germline V gene are DFQATT and SNEGSKA (reference sequence). The CDR3 runs 11 residues. This chain's CDR3 is CSARERTDRYF. In DNA, the CDR3 is TGCAGTGCTAGAGAACGGACCGATAGGTATTTT.

This clonotype was counted at least ten times. The chain is built from TRBV4-2 and TRBJ1-5; 7 positions match TRBD1. Germline lookup yields CDR1 LGHNA and CDR2 YNFKEQ. The CDR3 sequence is 17 residues long. With V trimmed by 0 bases and J by 0 bases, 5 bases remained unmatched. The CDR3 is CASSQDWTGYSNQPQHF. For the CDR3, the DNA is TGTGCCAGCAGCCAAGATTGGACAGGATATAGCAATCAGCCCCAGCATTTT.

This sequence joins TRBV9 and TRBJ2-2; D gene ambiguous. Germline CDR1 reads SGDLS; CDR2 reads YYNGEE. The V end was cut by 2 bases, the J end by 7 bases, with 9 bases between. CDR3 length equals 13 residues. Here the CDR3 DNA reads TGTGCCAGCAGCGTTGAAGGACGCGGGGAGCTGTTTTTT. As protein: CASSVEGRGELFF.

This clonotype was seen ten or more times. The chain combines TRBV7-2 with TRBJ1-1, with D possibly matching TRBD1 (5 bases). V lost 8 bases, J lost 1 base, and 11 bases lay in between. Germline assignment: CDR1 SGHTA and CDR2 FQGNSA. The CDR3 is 13 residues long. CDR3 bases: TGTGCCAGCCGGGGGAATCAGAACACTGAAGCTTTCTTT. It yields the protein CASRGNQNTEAFF.

V and J are TRBV6-1 and TRBJ1-4; D not resolved. Trimming took 5 bases from V and 11 from J, leaving 21 bases between them. The CDR3 sequence is 15 residues long. Germline lookup yields CDR1 MNHNS and CDR2 SASEGT. In DNA, the CDR3 is TGTGCCAGCAGTCAAAACAGCCCTTCTCACTACAAACTGTTTTTT. It specifies CASSQNSPSHYKLFF.

Ten or more counts support this clonotype. The chain uses TRBV9 and TRBJ2-2; no clear D. V lost 0 bases and J lost 2, with 8 bases in between. Germline lookup yields CDR1 SGDLS and CDR2 YYNGEE. This CDR3 is 15 amino acids long. CDR3 loop: CASSVVPLNTGELFF. CDR3 DNA: TGTGCCAGCAGCGTAGTCCCCCTTAACACCGGGGAGCTGTTTTTT. Full variable domain (missing parts from reference TRBV9 and TRBJ2-2): DSGVTQTPKHLITATGQRVTLRCSPRSGDLSVYWYQQSLDQGLQFLIQYYNGEERAKGNILERFSAQQFPDLHSELNLSSLELGDSALYFCASSVVPLNTGELFFGEGSRLTVL.

This clonotype has a count of ten or more. The V gene is TRBV7-2, the J gene TRBJ2-2; D not resolved. V lost 5 bases and J lost 8, with 12 bases in between. The length of the CDR3 is 13 residues. CDR1 SGHTA and CDR2 FQGNSA come from the germline V gene. CDR3: CASSPRSAGELFF. Here the CDR3 DNA reads TGTGCCAGCAGCCCAAGGTCCGCAGGGGAGCTGTTTTTT.

This chain uses TRBV20-1 with TRBJ1-1; D is undetermined. The V gene lost 2 bases and the J gene lost 5 bases, with 15 bases spanning the gap. The length of the CDR3 is 14 residues. The germline gives CDR1 DFQATT, CDR2 SNEGSKA (reference sequence). The CDR3 coding sequence is TGCAGTGCTAGAAGGGCAGGCGGGAGGACTGAAGCTTTCTTT. Protein sequence: CSARRAGGRTEAFF.

This clonotype was seen many times. This chain uses TRBV6-9 with TRBJ2-7, with D perhaps matching TRBD2 (6 bases). Germline CDR1 is MNHGY and CDR2 is SVAAGI. The V end was cut by 8 bases, the J end by 7 bases, with 21 bases between. The CDR3 length is 14 residues. The CDR3 sequence: CASRQYPEGEEQYF. DNA of the CDR3: TGTGCCAGCCGCCAATATCCGGAGGGAGAGGAGCAGTACTTC.

This clonotype occurred many times. V usage is TRBV7-9 and J usage is TRBJ2-1; D unresolved. Germline loops: CDR1 SEHNR, CDR2 FQNEAQ (reference sequence). Trimming pared 5 bases from V and 0 bases from J, leaving 14 bases between. This CDR3 region has 16 residues. CDR3 DNA sequence: TGTGCCAGCAGCCCCCTTCACGTTAGCTCCTACAATGAGCAGTTCTTC. It encodes CASSPLHVSSYNEQFF.

This clonotype was counted a few times. The limits of the CDR3 on the DNA are not certain, so only TCRdb's listed CDR3 is given. V gene TRBV19 combines with J gene TRBJ2-3; the table's D call, TRBD2, has no DNA check behind it. Germline V gene data show CDR1 as LNHDA and CDR2 as SQIVND (reference sequence). The CDR3 has 14 amino acids, counting both end residues. The CDR3 reads CASTSGGPTDTQYF.

This clonotype was observed a few times. V usage is TRBV18 and J usage is TRBJ1-5, with D possibly matching TRBD1 (6 bases). The ends were cut back, 2 bases at V and 6 bases at J, with 8 bases in the middle. Germline V CDR1 and CDR2: KGHSH, LQKENI. The CDR3 has 13 residues. The CDR3 loop reads CASSPTGTQPQHF. DNA for the CDR3: TGTGCCAGCTCACCAACAGGGACTCAGCCCCAGCATTTT.

The chain recombines TRBV7-9 with TRBJ2-5; D unclear. This CDR3 is 13 amino acids long. The V end lost 8 bases, the J end lost 5 bases, and 15 bases lay between the germline ends. Germline CDR1 SEHNR, CDR2 FQNEAQ (reference sequence). For the CDR3, the DNA is TGTGCCAGCGGCGCTGGAGTCAGGGAGACCCAGTACTTC. Translation: CASGAGVRETQYF.

V is TRBV12-3 or TRBV12-4 and J is TRBJ2-1, with 8 bases that match TRBD1. With 5 bases clipped from V and 4 bases from J, the junction kept 7 bases outside the gene matches. The CDR3 length is 15 residues. In DNA, the CDR3 is TGTGCCAGCAGTATCCGACAGGGGATGTACAATGAGCAGTTCTTC. It specifies CASSIRQGMYNEQFF.

This clonotype was picked up many times. V and J are TRBV20-1 and TRBJ2-3; D might be TRBD2 (6 bases). V dropped 2 bases and J dropped 0 bases, with 15 bases sitting between them. This CDR3 comprises 16 residues. CDR1 is DFQATT, CDR2 SNEGSKA, per germline (reference sequence). CDR3 in amino acids: CSARPLGGVSTDTQYF. The CDR3 region has the DNA TGCAGTGCTAGACCTCTGGGCGGGGTCAGCACAGATACGCAGTATTTT.

The chain has TRBV4-2 and TRBJ2-3; 9 bases line up with TRBD2. The junction had 17 bases not matched to a gene; V was cut back by 5 bases and J by 8 bases. CDR3 length equals 17 residues. Germline-derived CDR1 and CDR2 are LGHNA and YNFKEQ. The CDR3 nucleotides read TGTGCCAGCAGCGCACTCTCTGGCGGGGGGGCCGAGAGTACGCAGTATTTT. This codes for CASSALSGGGAESTQYF.

In this sample, this clonotype turned up many times. The chain recombines TRBV6-5 with TRBJ2-1, with unresolved D. The V and J ends lost 6 bases and 4 bases respectively, with 4 bases between them. Germline loops: CDR1 MNHEY, CDR2 SVGAGI. This CDR3 has 11 amino acids. The CDR3, as DNA: TGTGCCAGCAGGGAATACAATGAGCAGTTCTTC. This sequence encodes CASREYNEQFF.

This clonotype was recorded at least ten times. This rearrangement joins TRBV6-6 to TRBJ2-5; D unresolved. Trimming pared 3 bases from V and 4 bases from J, leaving 9 bases between. Germline V gene sequence: CDR1 MNHNY, CDR2 SVGAGI (reference sequence). This CDR3 contains 13 residues. CDR3 residues: CASSYLARETQYF. The DNA of the CDR3 is TGTGCCAGCAGTTATTTGGCCCGAGAGACCCAGTACTTC.